This TCR beta chain was identified during a study of control samples from healthy donors and cancer patients. Sequencing used immunoSEQ multiplex PCR; TCRdb keeps in-frame clones, though not all of them. Of about 150,000 clones listed, around 96% were seen once; the top ten hold approximately 5.5%. There are a few counts of this clone. This receptor was obtained from a man aged 35-49 years in good health. Specimen: blood.

Written as DNA, the CDR3 is TGTGCCAGCAGGATTGGGACAGGGCTGCAGCCCCAGCATTTT. Translated, it gives CASRIGTGLQPQHF. The gene calls are TRBV6-5 and TRBJ1-5; TRBD1 matches 9 bases. The junction had 7 bases not matched to a gene; V was cut back by 6 bases and J by 7 bases. The germline gives CDR1 MNHEY, CDR2 SVGAGI. The CDR3 is made up of 14 amino acids.